Below, one T cell receptor (beta chain) is given with its context. Its antigen is unidentified. Sequenced by immunoSEQ multiplex PCR; TCRdb stores in-frame clones only, minus some. The sample yields about 590,000 clones, around 95% seen once. The germline gives CDR1 MGHRA, CDR2 YSYEKL. Between the trimmed V and J ends, which lost 3 bases and 0 bases, there was a span of 14 bases. CDR3 size: 16 residues. The data stem from a study of shared clonotypes between healthy human individuals. The wider study: The donor pool was made up of two women and a few men aged 18 to 49. Study observations and caveats: Apart from blood, nothing was sampled; tissue repertoires likely differ. Naive CD4 clonotypes overlapped across a few donors at approximately 5.5%.

Naivety among CD8 cells was defined by CD45RO negativity and positive CCR7 selection, thereby excluding terminally differentiated effector memory CD45RA+ cells. The chain links TRBV4-1 to TRBJ1-1; possible D gene TRBD1, 6 bases. Sequenced material: naive CD8+ T cells sorted from blood. This TCR derives from a woman aged 25 to 39 in good health. The CDR3 loop is CASSHDKQGLNTEAFF. In DNA form, the CDR3 reads TGCGCCAGCAGCCACGACAAACAGGGACTGAACACTGAAGCTTTCTTT.